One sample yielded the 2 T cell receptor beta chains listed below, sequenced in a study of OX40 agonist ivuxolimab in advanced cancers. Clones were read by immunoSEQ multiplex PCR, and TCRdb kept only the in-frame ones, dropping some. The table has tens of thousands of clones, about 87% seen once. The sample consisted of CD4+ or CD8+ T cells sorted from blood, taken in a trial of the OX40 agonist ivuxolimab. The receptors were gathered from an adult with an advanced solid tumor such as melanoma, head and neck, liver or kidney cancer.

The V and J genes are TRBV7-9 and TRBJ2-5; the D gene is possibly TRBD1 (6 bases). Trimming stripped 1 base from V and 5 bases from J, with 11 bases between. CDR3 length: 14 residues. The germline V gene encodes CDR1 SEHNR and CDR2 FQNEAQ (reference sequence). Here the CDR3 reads CASSLGTDRETQYF. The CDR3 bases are TGTGCCAGCAGCTTAGGGACAGATAGGGAGACCCAGTACTTC. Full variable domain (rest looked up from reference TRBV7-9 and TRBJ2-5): DTGVSQNPRHKITKRGQNVTFRCDPISEHNRLYWYRQTLGQGPEFLTYFQNEAQLEKSRLLSDRFSAERPKGSFSTLEIQRTEQGDSAMYLCASSLGTDRETQYFGPGTRLLVL.

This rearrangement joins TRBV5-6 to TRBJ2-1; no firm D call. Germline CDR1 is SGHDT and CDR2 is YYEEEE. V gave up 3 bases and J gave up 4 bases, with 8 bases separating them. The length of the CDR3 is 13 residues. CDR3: CASSSFWYNEQFF. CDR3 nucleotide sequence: TGTGCCAGCAGCTCATTCTGGTACAATGAGCAGTTCTTC.